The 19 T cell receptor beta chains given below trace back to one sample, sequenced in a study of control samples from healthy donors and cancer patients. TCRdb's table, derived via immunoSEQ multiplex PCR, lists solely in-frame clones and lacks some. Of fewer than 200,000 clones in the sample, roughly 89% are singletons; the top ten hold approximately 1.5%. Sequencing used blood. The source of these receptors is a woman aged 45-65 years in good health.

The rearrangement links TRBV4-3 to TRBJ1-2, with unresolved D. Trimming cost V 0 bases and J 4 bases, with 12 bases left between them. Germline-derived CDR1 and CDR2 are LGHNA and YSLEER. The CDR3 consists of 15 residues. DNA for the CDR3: TGCGCCAGCAGCCAAGATTATTCGAGTATCTATGGCTACACCTTC. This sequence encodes CASSQDYSSIYGYTF.

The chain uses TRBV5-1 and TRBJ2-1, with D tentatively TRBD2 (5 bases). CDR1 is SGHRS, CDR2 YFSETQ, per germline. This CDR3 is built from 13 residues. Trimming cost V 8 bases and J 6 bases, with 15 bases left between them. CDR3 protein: CARMVDGGNEQFF. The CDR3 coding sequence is TGCGCCAGGATGGTGGATGGAGGCAATGAGCAGTTCTTC.

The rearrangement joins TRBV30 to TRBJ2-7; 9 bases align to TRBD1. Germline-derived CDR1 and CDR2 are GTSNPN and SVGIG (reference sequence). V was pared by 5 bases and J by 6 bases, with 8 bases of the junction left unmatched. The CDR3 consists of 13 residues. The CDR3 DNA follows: TGTGCCTGGGGCCGACAGGGGGTTGTCGAGCAGTACTTC. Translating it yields CAWGRQGVVEQYF.

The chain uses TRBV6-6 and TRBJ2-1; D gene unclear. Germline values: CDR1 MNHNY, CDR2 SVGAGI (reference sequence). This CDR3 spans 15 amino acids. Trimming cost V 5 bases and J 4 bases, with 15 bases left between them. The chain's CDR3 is CASSPTQDLYNEQFF. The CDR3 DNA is TGTGCCAGCAGTCCAACCCAAGACCTATACAATGAGCAGTTCTTC.

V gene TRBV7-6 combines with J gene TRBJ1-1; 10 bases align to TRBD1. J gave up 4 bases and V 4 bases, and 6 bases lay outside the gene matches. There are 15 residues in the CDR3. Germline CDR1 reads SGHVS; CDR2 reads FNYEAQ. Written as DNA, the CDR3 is TGTGCCAGCAGCTCGCTGGACAGGGGGGCCACTGAAGCTTTCTTT. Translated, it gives CASSSLDRGATEAFF.

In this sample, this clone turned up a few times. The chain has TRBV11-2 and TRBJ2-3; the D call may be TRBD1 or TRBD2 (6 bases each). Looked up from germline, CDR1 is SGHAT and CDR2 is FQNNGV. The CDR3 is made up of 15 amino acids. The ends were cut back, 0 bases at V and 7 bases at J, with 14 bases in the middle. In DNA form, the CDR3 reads TGTGCCAGCAGCTTAGATCGAGGGGGGTGGAATACGCAGTATTTT. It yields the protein CASSLDRGGWNTQYF.

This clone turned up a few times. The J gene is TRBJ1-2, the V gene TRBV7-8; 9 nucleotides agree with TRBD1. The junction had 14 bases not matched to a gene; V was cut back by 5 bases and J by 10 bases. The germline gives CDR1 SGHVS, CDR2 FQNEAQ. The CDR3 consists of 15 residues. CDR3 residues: CASSARPGQGGDYTF. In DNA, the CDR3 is TGTGCCAGCAGCGCACGTCCGGGACAGGGTGGGGACTACACCTTC.

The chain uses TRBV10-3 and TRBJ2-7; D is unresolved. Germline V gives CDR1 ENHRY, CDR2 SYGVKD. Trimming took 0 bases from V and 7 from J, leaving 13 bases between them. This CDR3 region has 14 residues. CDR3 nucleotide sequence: TGTGCCATCAGTGAGTCGGGCCCCTTGAAGGAGCAGTACTTC. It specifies CAISESGPLKEQYF.

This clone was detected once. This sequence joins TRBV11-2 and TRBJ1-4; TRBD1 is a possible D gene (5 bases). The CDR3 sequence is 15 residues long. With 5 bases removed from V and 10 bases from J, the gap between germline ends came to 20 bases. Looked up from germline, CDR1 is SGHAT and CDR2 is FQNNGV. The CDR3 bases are TGTGCCAGCAGCCGAACAGAAGGTGAAAGGGGAAAACTGTTTTTT. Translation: CASSRTEGERGKLFF.

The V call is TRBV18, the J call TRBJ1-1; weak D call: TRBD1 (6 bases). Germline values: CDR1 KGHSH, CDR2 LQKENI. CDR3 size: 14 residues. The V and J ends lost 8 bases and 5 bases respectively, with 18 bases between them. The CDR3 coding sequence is TGTGCCAGCGCCCCACGGGGGGCGGATACTGAAGCTTTCTTT. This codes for CASAPRGADTEAFF.

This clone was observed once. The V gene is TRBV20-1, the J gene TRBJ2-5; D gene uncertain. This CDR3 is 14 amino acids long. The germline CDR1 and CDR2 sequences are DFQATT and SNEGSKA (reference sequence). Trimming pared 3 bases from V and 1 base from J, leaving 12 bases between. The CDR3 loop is CSASDPLLQETQYF. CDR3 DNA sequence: TGCAGTGCTAGTGACCCCCTTCTCCAAGAGACCCAGTACTTC.

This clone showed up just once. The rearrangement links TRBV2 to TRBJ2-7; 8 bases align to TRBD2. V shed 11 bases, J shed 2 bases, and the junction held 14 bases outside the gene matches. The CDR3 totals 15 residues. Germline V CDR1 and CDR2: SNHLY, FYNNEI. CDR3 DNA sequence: TGTGCCTACGTATGGGGAGCGGGAGTCACCTACGAGCAGTACTTC. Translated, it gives CAYVWGAGVTYEQYF.

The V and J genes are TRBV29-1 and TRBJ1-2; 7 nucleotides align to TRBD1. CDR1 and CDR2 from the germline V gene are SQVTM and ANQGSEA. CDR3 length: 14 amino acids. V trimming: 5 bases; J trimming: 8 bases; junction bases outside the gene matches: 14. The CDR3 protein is CSVLRSGQVIGYTF. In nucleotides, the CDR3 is TGCAGCGTTCTTCGAAGCGGACAGGTTATAGGCTACACCTTC.

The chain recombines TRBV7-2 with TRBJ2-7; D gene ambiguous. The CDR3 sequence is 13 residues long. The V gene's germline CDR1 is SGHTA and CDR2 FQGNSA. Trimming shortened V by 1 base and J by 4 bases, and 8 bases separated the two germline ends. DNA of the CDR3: TGTGCCAGCAGCTTAGGGCGGAATTACGAGCAGTACTTC. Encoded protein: CASSLGRNYEQYF. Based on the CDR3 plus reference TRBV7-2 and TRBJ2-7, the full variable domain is GAGVSQSPSNKVTEKGKDVELRCDPISGHTALYWYRQSLGQGLEFLIYFQGNSAPDKSGLPSDRFSAERTGGSVSTLTIQRTQQEDSAVYLCASSLGRNYEQYFGPGTRLTVT.

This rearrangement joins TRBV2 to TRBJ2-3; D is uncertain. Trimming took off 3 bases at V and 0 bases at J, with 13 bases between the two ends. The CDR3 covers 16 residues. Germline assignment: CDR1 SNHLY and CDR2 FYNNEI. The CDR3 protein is CASSDRIVISTDTQYF. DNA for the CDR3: TGTGCCAGCAGTGATAGGATCGTAATAAGCACAGATACGCAGTATTTT.

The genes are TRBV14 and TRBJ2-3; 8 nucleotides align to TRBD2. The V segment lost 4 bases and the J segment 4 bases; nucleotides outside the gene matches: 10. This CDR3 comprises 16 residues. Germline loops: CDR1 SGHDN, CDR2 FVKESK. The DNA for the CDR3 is TGTGCCAGCAGCCCCCTTCGCGGGAGGCCAGCAGATACGCAGTATTTT. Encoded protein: CASSPLRGRPADTQYF.

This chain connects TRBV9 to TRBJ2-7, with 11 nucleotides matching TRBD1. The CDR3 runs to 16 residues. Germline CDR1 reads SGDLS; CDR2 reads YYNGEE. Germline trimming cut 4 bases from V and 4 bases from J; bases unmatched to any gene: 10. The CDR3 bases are TGTGCCAGCAGCACCAACTACCGGGACAGGGGGTACGAGCAGTACTTC. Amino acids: CASSTNYRDRGYEQYF.

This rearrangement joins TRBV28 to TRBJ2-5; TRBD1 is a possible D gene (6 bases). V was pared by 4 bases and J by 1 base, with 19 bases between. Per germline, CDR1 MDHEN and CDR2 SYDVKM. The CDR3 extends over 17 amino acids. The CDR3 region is CASSSVPSGHFQETQYF. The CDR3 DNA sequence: TGTGCCAGCAGTTCTGTACCTTCGGGACATTTCCAAGAGACCCAGTACTTC.

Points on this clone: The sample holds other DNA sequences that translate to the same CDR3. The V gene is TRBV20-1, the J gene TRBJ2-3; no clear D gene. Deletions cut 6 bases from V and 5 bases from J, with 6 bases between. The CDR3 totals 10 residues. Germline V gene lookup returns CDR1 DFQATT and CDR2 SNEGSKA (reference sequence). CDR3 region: CSAARDTQYF. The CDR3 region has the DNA TGCAGTGCAGCAAGAGATACGCAGTATTTT.